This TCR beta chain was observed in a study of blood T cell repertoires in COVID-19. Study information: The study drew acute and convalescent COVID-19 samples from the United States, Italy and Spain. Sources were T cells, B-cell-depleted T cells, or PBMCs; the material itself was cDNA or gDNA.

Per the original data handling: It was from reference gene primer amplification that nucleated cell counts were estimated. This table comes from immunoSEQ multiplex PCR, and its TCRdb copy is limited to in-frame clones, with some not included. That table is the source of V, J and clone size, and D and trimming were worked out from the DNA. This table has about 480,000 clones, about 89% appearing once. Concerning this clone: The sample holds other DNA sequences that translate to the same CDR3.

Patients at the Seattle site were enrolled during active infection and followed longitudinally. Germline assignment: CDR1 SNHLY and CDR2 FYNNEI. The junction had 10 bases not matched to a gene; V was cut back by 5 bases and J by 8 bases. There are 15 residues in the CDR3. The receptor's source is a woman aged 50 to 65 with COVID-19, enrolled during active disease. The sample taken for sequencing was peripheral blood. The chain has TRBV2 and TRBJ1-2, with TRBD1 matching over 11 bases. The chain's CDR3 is CASSLMDRGRGGYTF. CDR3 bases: TGTGCCAGCAGTTTAATGGACAGGGGGCGAGGGGGCTACACCTTC.